This TCR beta chain was sequenced in a study of shared clonotypes between healthy human individuals (dated by TCRdb to 2020 to 2022). In the study overall: A few men and a couple of women, aged 18 to 49 years, made up the cohort. For each donor, CD4 naive and CD4 memory were each given three plates, CD8 naive was given two plates, and CD8 memory was given one plate. Blood TCR repertoires of roughly 5 healthy adults were deeply sequenced to estimate repertoire size and the extent of clonotype sharing between individuals. To increase sequencing depth and limit assay-specific biases, different laboratories used diverse techniques to prepare libraries and sequence TCR repertoires. Each donor's leukapheresis produced roughly between roughly 0.94 and 9.5 billion PBMCs.

Here is what the overall study found, with its caveats: Compared with non-shared clonotypes, clonotypes shared by all four sorted-subset donors had higher generation probabilities. Sampling was restricted to blood, and TCR repertoires in tissues likely differ from the TCR repertoires found in blood. Even with the large sequencing depth, rarefaction of the sorted-subset datasets indicated that sequencing was incomplete. When a few donors were compared, the shared fraction of clonotypes was around 5.1% for naive CD4, approximately 3.3% for naive CD8, roughly 2.5% for memory CD4, and 0.35% to 0.4% for memory CD8. Larger estimated clonotype richness was generally found for naive subsets than for memory subsets. Based on pairwise subsampling, the degree of clonotype sharing among donors was expected to be affected by sequencing depth. The small number of donors limited the genetic and exposure-history diversity represented.

Using the deep immunoSEQ assay, TCR CDR3 regions were amplified from genomic DNA by multiplex PCR. Extracted genomic DNA from each cell subset was spread evenly across all wells of several immunoSEQ 96-well plates, with each plate serving as a replicate. For sorted subsets, about 210 ng of genomic DNA, equivalent to 25,000 to 30,000 T cell genomes, went into each replicate PCR. The purified libraries were quantified using a Qubit 3.0 fluorometer, sized with a Bioanalyzer 2100, and then quantified again using the KAPA Library Quantification kit. Every immunoSEQ 96-well plate was sequenced on a separate single-read 150-cycle Illumina NextSeq 550 flow cell. Per the authors' processing: Because only junctional sequences without quality scores were contained in the immunoSEQ output, filtering matching that applied to full-length reads could not be performed. Sequences were annotated with PyIR, a Python wrapper for IgBLAST v1.9, using IMGT germline references to assign V/J genes and CDR3. Reads with weak V/J assignments (E-value above 1e-6), missing CDR3, stop codons, out-of-frame junctions, or ambiguous translated residues were removed. V3J clonotypes were defined as sequences sharing the same inferred V gene, J gene, and CDR3 amino acid sequence. Percentage overlap between repertoires was calculated by dividing the number of shared unique clonotypes by the size of the smaller repertoire. Richness of each repertoire was evaluated using RTK rarefaction, the Chao1 estimator, and Recon v2.1 estimates of unobserved clonotypes. Generation probabilities were computed with OLGA for all TCRbeta clonotypes obtained by the gDNA method from several donors. TCRdb stores this immuneACCESS table with in-frame sequences only. Part of the clones is absent; in the studies checked, under half of the shortfall reflects unresolved V genes, and no reason is known for the rest. D and trimming were read from the DNA, whereas the V and J calls and clone size are those reported in that table. Recorded for this sample are about 2,200,000 clones; approximately 94% of them occurred a single time. The top ten clones comprise about 1.8% of the sample.

This clone showed up just a few times. No cognate antigen has been identified for it. Qualities for individual bases were not recorded, and no much larger clone is one base off. The germline V gene supplies CDR1 LGHNA and CDR2 YSLEER. The cysteine opens and the phenylalanine closes a CDR3 of 14 amino acids. The CDR3 DNA has 42 bases and is translated from base 1. Cut back by 1 base and 10 bases, the V and J ends lie 16 bases apart. For the CD8 naive samples, CD45RO-negative cells were positively selected for CCR7, yielding a CD45RA+CCR7+ population from which TemRA cells were excluded. The donors were healthy, HIV-negative adults with no recently reported acute infections or vaccinations. All donors were Caucasian adults living in Nashville, Tennessee, USA. Blood was collected by leukapheresis, and PBMCs were isolated by Ficoll-Histopaque density gradient centrifugation and then cryopreserved in liquid nitrogen vapor phase. Purity and quantity of every magnetically sorted T cell population were checked by analytical flow cytometry. Each sorted fraction had its genomic DNA isolated and then quantified by UV absorbance on a Nanodrop 2000c.

The receptor comes from a man aged 18 to 30 in good health. Some clones in this sample may be carry-over from other donors' samples. The chain employs TRBV4-3 and TRBJ1-1, with no confidently assigned D gene. The sample comprised naive CD8+ T cells from PBMCs. What the cell subset or site label conveys for this sample: CD45RA+CCR7+. CDR3 protein: CASSQATPGGRAFF. The bases read TGCGCCAGCAGCCAAGCAACCCCGGGAGGACGAGCTTTCTTT.